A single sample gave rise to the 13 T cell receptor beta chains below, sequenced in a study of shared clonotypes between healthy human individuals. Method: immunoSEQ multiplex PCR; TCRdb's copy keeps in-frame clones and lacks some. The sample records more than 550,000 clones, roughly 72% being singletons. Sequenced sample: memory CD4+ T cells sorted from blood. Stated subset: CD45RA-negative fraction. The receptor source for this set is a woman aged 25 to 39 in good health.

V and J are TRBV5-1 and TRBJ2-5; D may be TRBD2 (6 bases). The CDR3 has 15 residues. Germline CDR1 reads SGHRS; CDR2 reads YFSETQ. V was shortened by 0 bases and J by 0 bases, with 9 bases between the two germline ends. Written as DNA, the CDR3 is TGCGCCAGCAGCTTGGGGGCTAGCGACCAAGAGACCCAGTACTTC. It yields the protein CASSLGASDQETQYF. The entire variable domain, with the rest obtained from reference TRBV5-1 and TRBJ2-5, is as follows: KAGVTQTPRYLIKTRGQQVTLSCSPISGHRSVSWYQQTPGQGLQFLFEYFSETQRNKGNFPGRFSGRQFSNSRSEMNVSTLELGDSALYLCASSLGASDQETQYFGPGTRLLVL.

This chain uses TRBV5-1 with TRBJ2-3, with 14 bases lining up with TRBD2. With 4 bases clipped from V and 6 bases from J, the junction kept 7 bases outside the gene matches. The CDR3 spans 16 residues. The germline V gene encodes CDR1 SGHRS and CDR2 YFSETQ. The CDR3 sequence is CASSTGLAGAPDTQYF. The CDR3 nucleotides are TGCGCCAGCAGCACGGGACTAGCGGGAGCCCCGGATACGCAGTATTTT.

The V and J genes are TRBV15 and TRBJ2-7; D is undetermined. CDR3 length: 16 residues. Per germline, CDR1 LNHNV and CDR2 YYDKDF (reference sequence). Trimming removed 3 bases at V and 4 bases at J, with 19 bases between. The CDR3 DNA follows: TGTGCCACCAGCAGCACCTTAAGAGGATATCCTTACGAGCAGTACTTC. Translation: CATSSTLRGYPYEQYF.

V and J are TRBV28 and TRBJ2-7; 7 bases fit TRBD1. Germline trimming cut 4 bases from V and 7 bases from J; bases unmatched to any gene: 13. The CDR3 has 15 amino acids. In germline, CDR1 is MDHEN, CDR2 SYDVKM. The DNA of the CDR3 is TGTGCCAGCAGTTCACTCGCCGACAGGGCCAGGGAGCAGTACTTC. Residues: CASSSLADRAREQYF.

This CDR3 reads CASSSPWTSGSWGNEQFF. The CDR3 DNA is TGTGCCAGCAGTTCCCCGTGGACTAGCGGGAGTTGGGGCAATGAGCAGTTCTTC. This chain links TRBV28 with TRBJ2-1, with TRBD2 matching over 13 bases. Germline assignment: CDR1 MDHEN and CDR2 SYDVKM. This CDR3 is built from 18 residues. Trimming removed 4 bases from V and 6 bases from J; junction bases left unmatched: 12.

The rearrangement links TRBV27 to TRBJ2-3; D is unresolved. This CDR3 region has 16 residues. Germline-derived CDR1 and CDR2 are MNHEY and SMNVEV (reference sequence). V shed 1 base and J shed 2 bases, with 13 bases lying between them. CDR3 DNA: TGTGCCAGCAGTTTATTGGGAAGAGGAGCCACAGATACGCAGTATTTT. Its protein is CASSLLGRGATDTQYF.

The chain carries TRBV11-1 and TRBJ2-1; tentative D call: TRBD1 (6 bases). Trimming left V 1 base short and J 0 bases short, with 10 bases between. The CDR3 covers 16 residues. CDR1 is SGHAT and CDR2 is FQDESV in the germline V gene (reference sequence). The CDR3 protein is CASSLVGGRSYNEQFF. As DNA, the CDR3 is TGTGCCAGCAGCTTAGTAGGGGGACGCTCCTACAATGAGCAGTTCTTC.

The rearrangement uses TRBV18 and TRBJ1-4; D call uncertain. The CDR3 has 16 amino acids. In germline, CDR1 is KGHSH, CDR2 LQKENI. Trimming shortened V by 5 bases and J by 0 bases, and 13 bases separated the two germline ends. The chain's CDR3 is CASSATTGATNEKLFF. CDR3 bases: TGTGCCAGCTCAGCAACGACCGGGGCAACTAATGAAAAACTGTTTTTT.

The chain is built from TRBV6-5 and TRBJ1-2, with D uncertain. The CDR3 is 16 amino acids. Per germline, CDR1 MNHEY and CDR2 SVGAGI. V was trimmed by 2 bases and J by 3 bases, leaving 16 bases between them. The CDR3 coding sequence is TGTGCCAGCAGTTACAATAGGGAACTGACGTACTATGGCTACACCTTC. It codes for CASSYNRELTYYGYTF.

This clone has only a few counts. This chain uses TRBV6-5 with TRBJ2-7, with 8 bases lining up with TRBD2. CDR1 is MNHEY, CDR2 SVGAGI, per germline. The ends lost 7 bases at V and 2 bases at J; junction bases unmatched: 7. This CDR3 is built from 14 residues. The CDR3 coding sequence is TGTGCCAGCACCCTCCTAGCGGGTGCCTACGAGCAGTACTTC. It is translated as CASTLLAGAYEQYF.

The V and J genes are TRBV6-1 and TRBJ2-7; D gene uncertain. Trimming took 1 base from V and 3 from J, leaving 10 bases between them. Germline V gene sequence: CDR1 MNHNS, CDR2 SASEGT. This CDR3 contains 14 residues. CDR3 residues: CASSEDGKNYEQYF. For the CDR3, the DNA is TGTGCCAGCAGTGAAGACGGAAAAAACTACGAGCAGTACTTC.

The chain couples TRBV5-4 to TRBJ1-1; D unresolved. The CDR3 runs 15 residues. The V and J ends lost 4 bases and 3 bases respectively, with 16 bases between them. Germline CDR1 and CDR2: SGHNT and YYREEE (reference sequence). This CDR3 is CASSARVAPDTEAFF. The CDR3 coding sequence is TGTGCCAGCAGCGCTCGGGTAGCCCCAGACACTGAAGCTTTCTTT.

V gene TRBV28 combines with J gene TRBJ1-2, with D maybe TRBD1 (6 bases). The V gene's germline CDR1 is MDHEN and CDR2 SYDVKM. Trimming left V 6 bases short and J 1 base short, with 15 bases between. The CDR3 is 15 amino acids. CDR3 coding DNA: TGTGCCAGCAGCTTGACAGGACCCCTTAACTATGGCTACACCTTC. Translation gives CASSLTGPLNYGYTF.